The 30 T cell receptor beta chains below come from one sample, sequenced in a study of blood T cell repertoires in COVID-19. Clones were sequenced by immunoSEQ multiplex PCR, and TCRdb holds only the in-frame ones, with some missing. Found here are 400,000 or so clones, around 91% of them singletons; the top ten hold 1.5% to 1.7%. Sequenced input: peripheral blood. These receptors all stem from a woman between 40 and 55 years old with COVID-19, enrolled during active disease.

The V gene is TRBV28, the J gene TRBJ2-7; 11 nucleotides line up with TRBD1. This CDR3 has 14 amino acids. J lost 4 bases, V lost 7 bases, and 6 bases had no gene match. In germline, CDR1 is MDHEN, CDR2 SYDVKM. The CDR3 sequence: CASTRGTGGYEQYF. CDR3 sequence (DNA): TGTGCCAGCACCCGCGGGACAGGGGGGTACGAGCAGTACTTC. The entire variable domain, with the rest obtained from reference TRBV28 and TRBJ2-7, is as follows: DVKVTQSSRYLVKRTGEKVFLECVQDMDHENMFWYRQDPGLGLRLIYFSYDVKMKEKGDIPEGYSVSREKKERFSLILESASTNQTSMYLCASTRGTGGYEQYFGPGTRLTVT.

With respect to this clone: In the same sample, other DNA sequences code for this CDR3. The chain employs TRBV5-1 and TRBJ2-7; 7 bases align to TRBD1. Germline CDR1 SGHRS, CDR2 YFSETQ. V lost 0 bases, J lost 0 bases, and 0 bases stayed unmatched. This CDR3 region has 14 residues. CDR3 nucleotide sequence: TGCGCCAGCAGCTTGGACAGGGGCTCCTACGAGCAGTACTTC. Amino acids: CASSLDRGSYEQYF.

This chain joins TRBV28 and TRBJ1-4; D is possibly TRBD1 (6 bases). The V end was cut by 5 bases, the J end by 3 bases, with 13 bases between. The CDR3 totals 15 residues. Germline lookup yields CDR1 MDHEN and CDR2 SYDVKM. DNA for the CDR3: TGTGCCAGCAGTCTCCCCGGGACATCTAATGAAAAACTGTTTTTT. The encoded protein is CASSLPGTSNEKLFF.

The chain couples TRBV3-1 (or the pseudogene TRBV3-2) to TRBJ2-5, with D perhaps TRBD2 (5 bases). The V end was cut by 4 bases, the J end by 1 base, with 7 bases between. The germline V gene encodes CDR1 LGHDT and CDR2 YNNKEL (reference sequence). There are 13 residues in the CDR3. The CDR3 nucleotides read TGTGCCAGCAGCCTACTAGGCCAAGAGACCCAGTACTTC. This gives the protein CASSLLGQETQYF.

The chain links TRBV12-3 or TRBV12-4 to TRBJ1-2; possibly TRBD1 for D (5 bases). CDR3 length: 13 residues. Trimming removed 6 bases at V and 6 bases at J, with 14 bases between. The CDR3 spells CASSPSGPDGYTF. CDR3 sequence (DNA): TGTGCCAGCAGCCCCTCAGGGCCCGATGGCTACACCTTC.

The CDR3 DNA is TGTGCCTGGAGTATAGGGGGGGGTAGGTCACCCCTCCACTTT. The encoded protein is CAWSIGGGRSPLHF. This chain connects TRBV30 to TRBJ1-6; a possible D gene is TRBD1 (6 bases). The CDR3 covers 14 residues. Germline assignment: CDR1 GTSNPN and CDR2 SVGIG (reference sequence). The germline V and J ends were trimmed by 2 bases and 10 bases, with 15 bases remaining between them. Looking up the rest from reference TRBV30 and TRBJ1-6 gives the full variable domain: SQTIHQWPATLVQPVGSPLSLECTVEGTSNPNLYWYRQAAGRGLQLLFYSVGIGQISSEVPQNLSASRPQDRQFILSSKKLLLSDSGFYLCAWSIGGGRSPLHFGNGTRLTVT.

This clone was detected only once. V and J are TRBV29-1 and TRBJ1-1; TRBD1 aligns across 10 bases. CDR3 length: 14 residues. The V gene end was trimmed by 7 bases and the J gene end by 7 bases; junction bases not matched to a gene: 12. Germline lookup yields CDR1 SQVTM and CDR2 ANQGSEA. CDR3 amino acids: CSAHGGDRGLEAFF. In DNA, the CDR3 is TGCAGCGCCCATGGAGGGGACAGGGGCCTTGAAGCTTTCTTT.

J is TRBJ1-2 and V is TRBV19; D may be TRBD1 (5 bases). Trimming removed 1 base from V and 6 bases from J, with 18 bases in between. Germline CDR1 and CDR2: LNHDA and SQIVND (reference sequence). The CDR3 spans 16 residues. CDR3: CASSIVVRVGYDGYTF. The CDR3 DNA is TGTGCCAGTAGTATAGTAGTCAGGGTCGGTTATGATGGCTACACCTTC.

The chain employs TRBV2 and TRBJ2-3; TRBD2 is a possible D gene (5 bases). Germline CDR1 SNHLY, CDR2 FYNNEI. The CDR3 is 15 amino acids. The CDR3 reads CGHRVSRGRTDTQYF. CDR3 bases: TGTGGCCACCGGGTTTCTCGCGGGCGCACAGATACGCAGTATTTT. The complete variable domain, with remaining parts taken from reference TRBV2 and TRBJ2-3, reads EPEVTQTPSHQVTQMGQEVILRCVPISNHLYFYWYRQILGQKVEFLVSFYNNEISEKSEIFDDQFSVERPDGSNFTLKIRSTKLEDSAMYFCGHRVSRGRTDTQYFGPGTRLTVL.

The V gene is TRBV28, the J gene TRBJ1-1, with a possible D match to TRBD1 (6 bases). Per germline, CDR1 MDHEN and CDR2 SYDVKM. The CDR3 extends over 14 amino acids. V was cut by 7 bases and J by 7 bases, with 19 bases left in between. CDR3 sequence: CASTNSGADREAFF. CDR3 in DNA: TGTGCCAGCACGAACTCAGGGGCCGATCGTGAAGCTTTCTTT.

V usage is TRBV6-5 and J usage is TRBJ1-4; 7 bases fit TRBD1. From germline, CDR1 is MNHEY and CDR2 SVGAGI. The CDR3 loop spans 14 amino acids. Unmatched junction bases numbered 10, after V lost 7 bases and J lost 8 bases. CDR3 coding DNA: TGTGCCAGCATACCGACAGGGAATACGGAAAAACTGTTTTTT. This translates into CASIPTGNTEKLFF.

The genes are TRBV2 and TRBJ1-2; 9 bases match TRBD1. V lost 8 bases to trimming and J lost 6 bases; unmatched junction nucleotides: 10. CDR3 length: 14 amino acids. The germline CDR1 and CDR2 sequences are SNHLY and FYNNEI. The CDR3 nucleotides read TGTGCCAGCGATTACAGGGGGCGGGAGGATGGCTACACCTTC. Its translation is CASDYRGREDGYTF.

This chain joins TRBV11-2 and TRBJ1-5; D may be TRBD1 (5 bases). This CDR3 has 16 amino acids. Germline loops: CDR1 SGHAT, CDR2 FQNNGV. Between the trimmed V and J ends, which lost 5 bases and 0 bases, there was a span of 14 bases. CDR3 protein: CASSHYTGDSNQPQHF. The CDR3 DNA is TGTGCCAGCAGCCATTATACAGGAGATAGCAATCAGCCCCAGCATTTT.

CDR3 residues: CASSLRLLRQELSTDTQYF. The DNA of the CDR3 is TGTGCCAGCAGTCTCCGGCTCCTGAGACAGGAGCTAAGCACAGATACGCAGTATTTT. The chain recombines TRBV5-6 with TRBJ2-3; possible D gene TRBD1, 6 bases. Germline V lookup: CDR1 SGHDT, CDR2 YYEEEE. This CDR3 has 19 amino acids. V was cut by 5 bases and J by 0 bases, with 25 bases left in between.

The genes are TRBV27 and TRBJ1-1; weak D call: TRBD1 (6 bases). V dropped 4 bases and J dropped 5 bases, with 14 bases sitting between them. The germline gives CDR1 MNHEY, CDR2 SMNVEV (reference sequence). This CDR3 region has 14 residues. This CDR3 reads CASSSSRGRTEAFF. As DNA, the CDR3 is TGTGCCAGCAGTTCGTCCAGGGGTCGGACTGAAGCTTTCTTT.

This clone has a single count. The CDR3 is CASSHPGQGGDTQYF. The CDR3 bases are TGTGCCAGCAGCCACCCGGGACAGGGGGGAGATACGCAGTATTTT. V and J are TRBV28 and TRBJ2-3; 11 bases are a match to TRBD1. The CDR3 consists of 15 residues. Germline V gene sequence: CDR1 MDHEN, CDR2 SYDVKM. J was trimmed by 5 bases and V by 6 bases; bases with no gene match: 7.

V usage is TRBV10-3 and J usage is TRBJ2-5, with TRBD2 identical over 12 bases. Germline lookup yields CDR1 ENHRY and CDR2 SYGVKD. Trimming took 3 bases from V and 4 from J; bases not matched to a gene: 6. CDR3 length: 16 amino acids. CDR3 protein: CAISDLTSGGAETQYF. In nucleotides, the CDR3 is TGTGCCATCAGTGACCTGACTAGCGGGGGTGCAGAGACCCAGTACTTC.

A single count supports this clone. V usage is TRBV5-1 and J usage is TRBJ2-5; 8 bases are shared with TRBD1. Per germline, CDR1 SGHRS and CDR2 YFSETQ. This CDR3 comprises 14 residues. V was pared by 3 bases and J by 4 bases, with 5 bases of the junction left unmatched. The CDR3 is CASSSGQGTETQYF. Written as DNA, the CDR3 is TGCGCCAGCAGCTCCGGACAGGGAACAGAGACCCAGTACTTC.

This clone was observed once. CDR3 loop: CASSQAPGTDYGYTF. DNA for the CDR3: TGTGCCAGCAGCCAAGCTCCCGGGACAGACTATGGCTACACCTTC. This chain links TRBV4-2 with TRBJ1-2; 7 bases are shared with TRBD1. V trimming: 1 base; J trimming: 3 bases; junction bases outside the gene matches: 5. Germline loops: CDR1 LGHNA, CDR2 YNFKEQ. The CDR3 runs 15 residues.

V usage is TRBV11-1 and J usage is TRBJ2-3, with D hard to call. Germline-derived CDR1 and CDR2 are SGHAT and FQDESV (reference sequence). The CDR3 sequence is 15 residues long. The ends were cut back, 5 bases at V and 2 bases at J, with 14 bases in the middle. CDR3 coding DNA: TGTGCCAGCAGCCCTCCGGGTCCTGCCACAGATACGCAGTATTTT. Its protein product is CASSPPGPATDTQYF.

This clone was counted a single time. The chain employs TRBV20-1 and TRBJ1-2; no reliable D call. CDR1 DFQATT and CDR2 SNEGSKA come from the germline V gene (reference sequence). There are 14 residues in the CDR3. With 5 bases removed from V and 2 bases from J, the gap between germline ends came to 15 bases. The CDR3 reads CSAGGSRGNYGYTF. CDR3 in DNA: TGCAGTGCTGGTGGTAGCAGAGGGAACTATGGCTACACCTTC.

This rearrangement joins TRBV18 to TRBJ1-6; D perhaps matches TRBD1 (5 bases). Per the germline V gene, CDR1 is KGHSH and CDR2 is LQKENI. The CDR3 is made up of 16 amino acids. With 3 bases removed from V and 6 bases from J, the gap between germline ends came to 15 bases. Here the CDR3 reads CASSPNQGGGNSPLHF. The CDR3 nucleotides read TGTGCCAGCTCACCTAATCAGGGAGGTGGTAATTCACCCCTCCACTTT.

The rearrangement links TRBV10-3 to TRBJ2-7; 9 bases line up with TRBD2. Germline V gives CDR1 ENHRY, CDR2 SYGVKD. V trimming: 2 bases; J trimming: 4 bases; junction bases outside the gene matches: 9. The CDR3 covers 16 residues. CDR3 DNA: TGTGCCATCAGTGAGACATCTAGCGGGGTAAGATACGAGCAGTACTTC. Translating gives CAISETSSGVRYEQYF.

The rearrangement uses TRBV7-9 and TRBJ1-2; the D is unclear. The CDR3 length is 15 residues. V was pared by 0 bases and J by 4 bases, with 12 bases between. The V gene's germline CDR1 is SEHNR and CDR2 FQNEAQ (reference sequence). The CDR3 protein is CASSLAHRPFYGYTF. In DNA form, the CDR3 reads TGTGCCAGCAGCTTAGCCCACAGACCGTTCTATGGCTACACCTTC.

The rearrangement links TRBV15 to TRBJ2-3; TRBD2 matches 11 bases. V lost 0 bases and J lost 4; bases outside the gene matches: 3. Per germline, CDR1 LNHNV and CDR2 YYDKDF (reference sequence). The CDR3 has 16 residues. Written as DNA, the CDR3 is TGTGCCACCAGCAGAGAGGGTAGCGGGGGGGCAGATACGCAGTATTTT. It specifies CATSREGSGGADTQYF.

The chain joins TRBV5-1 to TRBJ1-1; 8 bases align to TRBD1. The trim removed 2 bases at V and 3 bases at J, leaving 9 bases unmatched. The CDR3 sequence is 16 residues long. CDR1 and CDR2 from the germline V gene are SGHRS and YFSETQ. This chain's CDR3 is CASSLGSGQGYTEAFF. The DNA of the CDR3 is TGCGCCAGCAGCTTAGGGTCTGGACAGGGATACACTGAAGCTTTCTTT.

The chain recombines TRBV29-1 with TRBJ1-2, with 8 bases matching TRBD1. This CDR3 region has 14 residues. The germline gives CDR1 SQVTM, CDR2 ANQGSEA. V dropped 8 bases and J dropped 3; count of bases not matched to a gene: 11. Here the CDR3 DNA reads TGCAGCATCCAGGGGGCGGGCCCGGACTATGGCTACACCTTC. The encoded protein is CSIQGAGPDYGYTF.

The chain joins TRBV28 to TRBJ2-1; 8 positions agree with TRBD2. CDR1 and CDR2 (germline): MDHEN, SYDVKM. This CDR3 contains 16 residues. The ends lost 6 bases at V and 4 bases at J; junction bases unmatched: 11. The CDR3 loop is CASRLAGGGTYNEQFF. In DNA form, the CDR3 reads TGTGCCAGCAGGCTAGCCGGCGGGGGGACATACAATGAGCAGTTCTTC.

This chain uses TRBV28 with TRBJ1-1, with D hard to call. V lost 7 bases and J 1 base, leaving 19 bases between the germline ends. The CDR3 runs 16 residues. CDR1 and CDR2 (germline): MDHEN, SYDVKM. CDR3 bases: TGTGCCAGCACAACCGGATGGGCGAGGGAGAACACTGAAGCTTTCTTT. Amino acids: CASTTGWARENTEAFF. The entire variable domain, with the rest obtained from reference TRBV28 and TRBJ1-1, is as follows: DVKVTQSSRYLVKRTGEKVFLECVQDMDHENMFWYRQDPGLGLRLIYFSYDVKMKEKGDIPEGYSVSREKKERFSLILESASTNQTSMYLCASTTGWARENTEAFFGQGTRLTVV.

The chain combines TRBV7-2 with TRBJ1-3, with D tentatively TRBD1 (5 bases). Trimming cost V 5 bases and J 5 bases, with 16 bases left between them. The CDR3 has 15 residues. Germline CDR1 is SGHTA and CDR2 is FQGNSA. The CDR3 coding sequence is TGTGCCAGCAGCCCATTTACGGGGGGACGAAACACCATATATTTT. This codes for CASSPFTGGRNTIYF. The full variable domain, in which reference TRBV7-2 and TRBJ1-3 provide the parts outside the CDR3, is GAGVSQSPSNKVTEKGKDVELRCDPISGHTALYWYRQSLGQGLEFLIYFQGNSAPDKSGLPSDRFSAERTGGSVSTLTIQRTQQEDSAVYLCASSPFTGGRNTIYFGEGSWLTVV.